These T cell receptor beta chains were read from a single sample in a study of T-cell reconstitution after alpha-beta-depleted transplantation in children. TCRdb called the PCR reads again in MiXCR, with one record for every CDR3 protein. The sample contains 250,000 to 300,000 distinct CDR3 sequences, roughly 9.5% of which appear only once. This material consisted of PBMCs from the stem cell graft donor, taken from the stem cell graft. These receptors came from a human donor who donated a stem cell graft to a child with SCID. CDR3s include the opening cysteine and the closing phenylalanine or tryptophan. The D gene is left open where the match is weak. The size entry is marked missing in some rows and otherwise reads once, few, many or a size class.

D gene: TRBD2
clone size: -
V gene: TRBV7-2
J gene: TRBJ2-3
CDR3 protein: CASPGASRRGVADTQYF
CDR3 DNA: TGTGCCAGCCCCGGGGCCTCTCGGCGGGGGGTTGCAGATACGCAGTATTTT

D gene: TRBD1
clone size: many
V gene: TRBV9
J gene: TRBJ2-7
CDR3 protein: CASSVGDRAAYEQYF
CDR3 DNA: TGTGCCAGCAGCGTAGGAGACAGGGCCGCCTACGAGCAGTACTTC

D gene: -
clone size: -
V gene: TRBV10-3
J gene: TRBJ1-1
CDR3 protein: CAIRSPLLDTEAFF
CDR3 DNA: TGTGCCATCAGATCGCCCCTACTGGACACTGAAGCTTTCTTT

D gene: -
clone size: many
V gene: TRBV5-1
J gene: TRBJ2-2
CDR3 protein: CASSPNVGPGELFF
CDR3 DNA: TGCGCCAGCAGCCCCAATGTAGGGCCCGGGGAGCTGTTTTTT

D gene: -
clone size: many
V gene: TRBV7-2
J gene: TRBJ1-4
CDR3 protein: CASSLDPGGGEKLFF
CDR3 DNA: TGTGCCAGCAGCTTAGATCCCGGGGGCGGTGAAAAACTGTTTTTT

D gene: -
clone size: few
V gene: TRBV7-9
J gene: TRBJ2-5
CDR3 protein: CASNQGRPKETQYF
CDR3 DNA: TGTGCCAGCAACCAAGGTAGACCGAAAGAGACCCAGTACTTC

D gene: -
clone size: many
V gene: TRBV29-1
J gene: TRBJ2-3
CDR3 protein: CSVSRVSDTQYF
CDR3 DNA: TGCAGCGTTTCGAGGGTCTCAGATACGCAGTATTTT

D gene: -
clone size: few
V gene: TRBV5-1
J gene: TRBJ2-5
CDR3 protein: CASSRVDGQETQYF
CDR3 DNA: TGCGCCAGCAGCCGGGTGGACGGCCAAGAGACCCAGTACTTC

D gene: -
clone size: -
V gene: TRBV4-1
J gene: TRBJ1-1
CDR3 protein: CASSQPGATEAFF
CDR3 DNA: TGCGCCAGCAGCCAACCCGGGGCCACTGAAGCTTTCTTT

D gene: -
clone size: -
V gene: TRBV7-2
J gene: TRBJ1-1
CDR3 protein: CASSVWQNTEAFF
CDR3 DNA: TGTGCCAGCAGCGTTTGGCAGAACACTGAAGCTTTCTTT

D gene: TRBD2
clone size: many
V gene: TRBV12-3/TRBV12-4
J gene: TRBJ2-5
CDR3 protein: CASSLTSGGEETQYF
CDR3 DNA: TGTGCCAGCAGTCTGACTAGCGGGGGAGAAGAGACCCAGTACTTC

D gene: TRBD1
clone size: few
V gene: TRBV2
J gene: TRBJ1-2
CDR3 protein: CASSVGQRGYTF
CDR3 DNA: TGTGCCAGCAGCGTGGGACAGCGGGGCTACACCTTC

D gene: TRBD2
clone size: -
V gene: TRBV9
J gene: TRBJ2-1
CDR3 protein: CASSPSAGGLSYNEQFF
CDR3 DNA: TGTGCCAGCAGCCCCTCCGCGGGGGGCCTATCCTACAATGAGCAGTTCTTC

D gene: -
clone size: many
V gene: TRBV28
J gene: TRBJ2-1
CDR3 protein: CASSSYGGEQFF
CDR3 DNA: TGTGCCAGCAGTTCATACGGGGGTGAGCAGTTCTTC

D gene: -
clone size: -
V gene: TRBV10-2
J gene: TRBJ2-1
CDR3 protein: CASRVRSSGWNNEQFF
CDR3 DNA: TGCGCCAGCAGGGTTAGGTCCAGCGGGTGGAACAATGAGCAGTTCTTC

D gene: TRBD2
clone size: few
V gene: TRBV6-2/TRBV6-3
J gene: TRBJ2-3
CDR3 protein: CASSYSSTLAGTDTQYF
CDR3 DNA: TGTGCCAGCAGTTACTCCTCAACCCTAGCGGGCACAGATACGCAGTATTTT

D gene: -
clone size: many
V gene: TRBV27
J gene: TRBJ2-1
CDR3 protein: CASSRSWSSYNEQFF
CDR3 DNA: TGTGCCAGCAGCCGGAGCTGGAGCTCCTACAATGAGCAGTTCTTC

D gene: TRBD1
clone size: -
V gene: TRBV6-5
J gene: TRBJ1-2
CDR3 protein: CASSYSVTGAYGYTF
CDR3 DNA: TGTGCCAGCAGTTACTCGGTGACAGGGGCGTATGGCTACACCTTC

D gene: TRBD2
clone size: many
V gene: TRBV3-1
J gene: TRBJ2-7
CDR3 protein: CASSRVSGGLSSYEQYF
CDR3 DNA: TGTGCCAGCAGCCGAGTTAGCGGGGGCCTTAGCTCCTACGAGCAGTACTTC

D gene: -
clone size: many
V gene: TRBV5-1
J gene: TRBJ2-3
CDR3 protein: CASKGGTDTQYF
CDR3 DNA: TGCGCCAGCAAAGGGGGGACAGATACGCAGTATTTT

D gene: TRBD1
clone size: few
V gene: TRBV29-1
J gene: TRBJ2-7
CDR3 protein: CSVVDRGGEQYF
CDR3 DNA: TGCAGCGTTGTGGACAGGGGTGGCGAGCAGTACTTC

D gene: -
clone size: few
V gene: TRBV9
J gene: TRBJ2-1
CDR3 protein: CASSVAGDVYNEQFF
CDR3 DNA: TGTGCCAGCAGCGTAGCGGGAGACGTCTACAATGAGCAGTTCTTC

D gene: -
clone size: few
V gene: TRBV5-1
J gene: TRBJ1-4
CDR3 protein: CASSPLGAVNEKLFF
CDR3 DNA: TGCGCCAGCAGTCCCCTAGGGGCAGTAAATGAAAAACTGTTTTTT

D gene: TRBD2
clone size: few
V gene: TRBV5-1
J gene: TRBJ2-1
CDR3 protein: CASRQGTSGNNEQFF
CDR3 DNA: TGCGCCAGCAGACAGGGGACTAGCGGAAACAATGAGCAGTTCTTC

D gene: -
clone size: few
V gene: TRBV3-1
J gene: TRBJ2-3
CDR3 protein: CASSKQGTWTHTQYF
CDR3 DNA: TGTGCCTCCTCCAAGCAGGGCACTTGGACACATACGCAGTATTTT

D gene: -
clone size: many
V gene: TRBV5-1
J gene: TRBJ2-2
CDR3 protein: CASSLRDGSTGELFF
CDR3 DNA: TGCGCCAGCAGCTTGCGTGACGGATCCACCGGGGAGCTGTTTTTT

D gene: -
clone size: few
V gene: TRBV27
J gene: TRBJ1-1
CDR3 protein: CASSWGPLIEAFF
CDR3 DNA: TGTGCCAGCAGTTGGGGGCCTTTGATTGAAGCTTTCTTT

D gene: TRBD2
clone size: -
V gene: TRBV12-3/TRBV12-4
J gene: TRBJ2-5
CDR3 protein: CASSQRGMYQETQYF
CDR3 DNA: TGTGCCAGCAGCCAGCGGGGAATGTACCAAGAGACCCAGTACTTC

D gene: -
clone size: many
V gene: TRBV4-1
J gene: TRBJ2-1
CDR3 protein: CASSQKADRFYNEQFF
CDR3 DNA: TGCGCCAGCAGCCAAAAAGCAGACAGGTTCTACAATGAGCAGTTCTTC

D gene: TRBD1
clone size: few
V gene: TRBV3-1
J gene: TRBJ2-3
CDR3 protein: CASTHAGTGVGDTQYF
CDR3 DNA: TGTGCCAGCACCCACGCCGGGACAGGGGTGGGAGATACGCAGTATTTT

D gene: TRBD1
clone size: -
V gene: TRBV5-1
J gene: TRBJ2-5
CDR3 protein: CASSKQGSAETQYF
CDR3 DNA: TGCGCCAGCAGCAAACAGGGGTCCGCAGAGACCCAGTACTTC

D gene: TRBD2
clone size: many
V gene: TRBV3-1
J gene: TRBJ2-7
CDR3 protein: CASSQTTGTSGDNARAYEQYF
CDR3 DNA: TGTGCCAGCAGCCAGACAACCGGGACTAGCGGGGACAATGCACGGGCCTACGAGCAGTACTTC

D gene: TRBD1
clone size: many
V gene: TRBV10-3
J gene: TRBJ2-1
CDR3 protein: CAISEGTGNYNEQFF
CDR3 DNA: TGTGCCATCAGTGAGGGGACAGGGAACTACAATGAGCAGTTCTTC

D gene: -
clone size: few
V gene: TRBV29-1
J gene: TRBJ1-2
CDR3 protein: CSARLNYGYTF
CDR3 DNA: TGCAGCGCTAGGTTGAACTATGGCTACACCTTC

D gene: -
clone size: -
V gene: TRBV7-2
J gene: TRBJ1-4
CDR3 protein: CASSLTPPTNEKLFF
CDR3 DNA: TGTGCCAGCAGCCTAACACCGCCAACTAATGAAAAACTGTTTTTT

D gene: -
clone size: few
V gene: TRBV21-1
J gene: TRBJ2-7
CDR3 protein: CASSKPGIYEQYF
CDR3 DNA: TGTGCCAGCAGCAAACCAGGGATCTACGAGCAGTACTTC

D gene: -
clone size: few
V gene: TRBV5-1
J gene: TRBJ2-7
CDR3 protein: CASSTAPGPTYEQYF
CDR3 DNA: TGCGCCAGCAGTACAGCCCCCGGACCTACCTACGAGCAGTACTTC

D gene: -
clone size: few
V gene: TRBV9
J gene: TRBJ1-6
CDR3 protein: CASSVTAEDSPLHF
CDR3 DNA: TGTGCCAGCAGCGTAACAGCAGAAGATTCACCCCTCCACTTT

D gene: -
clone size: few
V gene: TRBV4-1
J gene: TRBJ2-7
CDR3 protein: CASSQVGTPFDEQYF
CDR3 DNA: TGCGCCAGCAGCCAAGTAGGGACTCCCTTTGACGAGCAGTACTTC

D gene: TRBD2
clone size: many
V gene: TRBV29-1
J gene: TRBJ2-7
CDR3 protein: CSVGGGSYEQYF
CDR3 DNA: TGCAGCGTTGGCGGGGGCTCCTACGAGCAGTACTTC

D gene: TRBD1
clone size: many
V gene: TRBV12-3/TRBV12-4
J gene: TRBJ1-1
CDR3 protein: CASLPGQGNTEAFF
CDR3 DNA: TGTGCCAGCCTCCCGGGACAGGGGAACACTGAAGCTTTCTTT

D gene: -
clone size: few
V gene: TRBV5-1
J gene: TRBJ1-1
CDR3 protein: CASSSYREGTEAFF
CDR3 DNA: TGCGCCAGCAGCTCCTACAGGGAGGGCACTGAAGCTTTCTTT

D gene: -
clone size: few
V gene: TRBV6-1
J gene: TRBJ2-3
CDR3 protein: CASSRTSVTSNTQYF
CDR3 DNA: TGTGCCAGCAGCCGGACGTCGGTGACCTCGAATACGCAGTATTTT

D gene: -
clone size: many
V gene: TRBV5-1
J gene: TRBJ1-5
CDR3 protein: CASSPVGGAKDQPQHF
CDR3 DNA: TGCGCCAGCAGCCCCGTCGGGGGGGCGAAGGATCAGCCCCAGCATTTT

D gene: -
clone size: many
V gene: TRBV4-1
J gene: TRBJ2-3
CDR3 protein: CASSQGVTDTQYF
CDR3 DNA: TGCGCCAGCAGCCAGGGGGTGACAGATACGCAGTATTTT

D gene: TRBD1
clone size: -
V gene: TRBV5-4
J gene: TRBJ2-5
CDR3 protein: CASSLAKGTGGKQETQYF
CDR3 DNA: TGTGCCAGCAGCTTGGCCAAGGGGACAGGGGGAAAACAAGAGACCCAGTACTTC

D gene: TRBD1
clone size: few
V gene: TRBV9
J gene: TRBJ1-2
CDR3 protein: CASSADRVLYGYTF
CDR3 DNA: TGTGCCAGCAGCGCGGACAGGGTCCTCTACGGCTACACCTTC

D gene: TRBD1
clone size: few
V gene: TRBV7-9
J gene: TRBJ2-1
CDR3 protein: CASSFGTGVRNEQFF
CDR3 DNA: TGTGCCAGCAGCTTCGGGACAGGGGTTCGAAATGAGCAGTTCTTC

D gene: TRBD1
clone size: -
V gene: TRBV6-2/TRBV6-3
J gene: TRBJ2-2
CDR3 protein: CASSRGGRGLTGELFF
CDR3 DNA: TGTGCCAGCAGTAGGGGTGGCAGGGGGCTCACCGGGGAGCTGTTTTTT

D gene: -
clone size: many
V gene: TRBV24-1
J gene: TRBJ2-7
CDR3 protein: CATSRVAGSPDEQYF
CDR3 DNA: TGTGCCACCAGTCGGGTGGCGGGATCCCCAGACGAGCAGTACTTC

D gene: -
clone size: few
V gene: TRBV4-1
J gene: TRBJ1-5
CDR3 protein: CASSRTLEAGSNQPQHF
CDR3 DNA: TGCGCCAGCAGCCGTACCCTGGAGGCAGGTAGCAATCAGCCCCAGCATTTT